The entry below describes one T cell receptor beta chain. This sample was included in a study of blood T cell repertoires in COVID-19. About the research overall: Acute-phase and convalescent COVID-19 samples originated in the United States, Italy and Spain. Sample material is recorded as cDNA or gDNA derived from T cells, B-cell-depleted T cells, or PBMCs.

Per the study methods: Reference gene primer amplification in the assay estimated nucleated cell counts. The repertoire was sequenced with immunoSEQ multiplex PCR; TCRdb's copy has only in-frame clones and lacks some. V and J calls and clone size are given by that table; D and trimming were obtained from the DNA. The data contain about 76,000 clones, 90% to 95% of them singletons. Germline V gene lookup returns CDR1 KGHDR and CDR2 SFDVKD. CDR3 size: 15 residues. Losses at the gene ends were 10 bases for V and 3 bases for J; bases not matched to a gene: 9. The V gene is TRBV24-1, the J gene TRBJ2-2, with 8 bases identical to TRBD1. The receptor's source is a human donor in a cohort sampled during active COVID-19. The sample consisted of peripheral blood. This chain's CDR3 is CATSRTGNDTGELFF. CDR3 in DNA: TGTGCCACGTCTCGGACAGGGAACGACACCGGGGAGCTGTTTTTT.